These 27 T cell receptor beta chains were all obtained from the same sample, sequenced in a study of metastatic and nonmetastatic thyroid tumors. There were no patients who had received any treatment before thyroid surgery. TCRdb re-analyzed the PCR reads through MiXCR. The sample yields around 23,000 clones, approximately 30% seen once. Sequenced material: blood. All receptors come from a female donor with papillary thyroid cancer or a benign thyroid nodule (not recorded which). Some clones in this sample may be carry-over from other donors' samples.

This clone was counted at least ten times. A single base separates this from a much larger clone, so it may be a read error. The chain joins TRBV11-2 to TRBJ1-5; weak D call: TRBD1 (6 bases). Germline lookup yields CDR1 SGHAT and CDR2 FQNNGV. The CDR3 has 14 amino acids. The CDR3 coding sequence is TGTGCCAGCAGCTTAGGAGGGGGGGTTCAGCCCCGGCATTTT. Encoded protein: CASSLGGGVQPRHF.

This clone has at least ten counts. The V and J genes are TRBV12-3 or TRBV12-4 and TRBJ2-3; TRBD1 might be the D (5 bases). There are 14 residues in the CDR3. The germline V and J ends were trimmed by 2 bases and 6 bases, with 12 bases remaining between them. The CDR3 loop is CASSLSGFEDTQYF. In DNA form, the CDR3 reads TGTGCCAGCAGTTTATCAGGGTTTGAGGATACGCAGTATTTT.

The chain has TRBV20-1 and TRBJ2-1; maybe TRBD2 (5 bases). The germline gives CDR1 DFQATT, CDR2 SNEGSKA (reference sequence). The CDR3 is made up of 11 amino acids. Trimming removed 0 bases at V and 14 bases at J, with 11 bases between. In DNA, the CDR3 is TGCAGTGCTAGAGATCGAGAGAGGGAGTTCTTC. Protein: CSARDREREFF.

Many counts were recorded for this clone. The CDR3 coding sequence is TGTGCCAGCAGTGACGGGACAGGGGGTTATCTCGAGCAGTACTTC. It codes for CASSDGTGGYLEQYF. This chain joins TRBV6-1 and TRBJ2-7, with 11 bases aligning to TRBD1. J was trimmed by 6 bases and V by 3 bases; bases with no gene match: 7. Germline V gene lookup returns CDR1 MNHNS and CDR2 SASEGT. The CDR3 length is 15 residues.

This clone occurred many times. V and J are TRBV9 and TRBJ2-3, with 7 bases matching TRBD2. J gave up 1 base and V 2 bases, and 1 base lay outside the gene matches. Germline V lookup: CDR1 SGDLS, CDR2 YYNGEE. This CDR3 comprises 14 residues. CDR3 in DNA: TGTGCCAGCAGCGTCACTAGCGGCACAGATACGCAGTATTTT. Protein product: CASSVTSGTDTQYF.

At least ten counts were recorded for this clone. The chain has TRBV7-2 and TRBJ1-2; a possible D gene is TRBD1 (6 bases). V was shortened by 5 bases and J by 2 bases, with 9 bases between the two germline ends. The CDR3 extends over 13 amino acids. Germline V gene data show CDR1 as SGHTA and CDR2 as FQGNSA. CDR3 sequence (DNA): TGTGCCAGCAGCGTGGACAGAAACTATGGCTACACCTTC. It is translated as CASSVDRNYGYTF.

This clone showed up many times. The chain uses TRBV11-2 and TRBJ2-3; no firm D call. Germline loops: CDR1 SGHAT, CDR2 FQNNGV. The CDR3 extends over 13 amino acids. Trimming took off 0 bases at V and 6 bases at J, with 7 bases between the two ends. The CDR3 nucleotides read TGTGCCAGCAGCTTAGATTTTACGGATACGCAGTATTTT. Its translation is CASSLDFTDTQYF.

Ten or more counts support this clone. The chain links TRBV10-3 to TRBJ2-7, with 14 nucleotides matching TRBD2. The ends lost 3 bases at V and 7 bases at J; junction bases unmatched: 8. The CDR3 covers 16 residues. Germline CDR1 reads ENHRY; CDR2 reads SYGVKD. CDR3 sequence: CAISDPTSGGAREQYF. CDR3 in DNA: TGTGCCATCAGTGATCCGACTAGCGGGGGGGCCCGGGAGCAGTACTTC.

This clone appeared many times. The genes are TRBV6-2 or TRBV6-3 and TRBJ2-1, with 14 bases that match TRBD2. Germline V gene data show CDR1 as MNHEY and CDR2 as SVGEGT. The CDR3 spans 13 residues. Trimming took 8 bases from V and 8 from J; bases not matched to a gene: 2. This chain's CDR3 is CASRTSGGYEQFF. In DNA, the CDR3 is TGTGCCAGCCGGACTAGCGGGGGGTATGAGCAGTTCTTC.

Only a few counts were recorded for this clone. The genes are TRBV28 and TRBJ1-5, with 8 bases lining up with TRBD1. CDR1 MDHEN and CDR2 SYDVKM come from the germline V gene. The V and J ends lost 6 bases and 5 bases, in that order; junction bases with no gene match: 6. This CDR3 region has 14 residues. The CDR3 coding sequence is TGTGCCAGCAGCTGGACAGGGAACTATCAGCCCCAGCATTTT. Encoded protein: CASSWTGNYQPQHF. Complete variable domain (other parts from reference TRBV28 and TRBJ1-5): DVKVTQSSRYLVKRTGEKVFLECVQDMDHENMFWYRQDPGLGLRLIYFSYDVKMKEKGDIPEGYSVSREKKERFSLILESASTNQTSMYLCASSWTGNYQPQHFGDGTRLSIL.

This clone was counted many times. The chain carries TRBV6-1 and TRBJ2-7; D possibly corresponds to TRBD2 (6 bases). This CDR3 has 13 residues. CDR1 is MNHNS and CDR2 is SASEGT in the germline V gene. Trimming left V 8 bases short and J 6 bases short, with 17 bases between. Here the CDR3 DNA reads TGTGCCAGCCGCTCATCGGGGGAACTCGAGCAGTACTTC. It encodes CASRSSGELEQYF.

This clone was seen many times. A much larger clone is a single base away; this may be a read error. This same CDR3 is encoded by further DNA sequences in the sample. The chain carries TRBV5-1 and TRBJ2-1, with TRBD2 matching 10 bases. The CDR3 runs 15 residues. V dropped 3 bases and J dropped 7; count of bases not matched to a gene: 7. The germline V gene encodes CDR1 SGHRS and CDR2 YFSETQ. CDR3 residues: CASSSGLAGGNEQFF. The CDR3, as DNA: TGCGCCAGCAGCTCCGGATTAGCGGGAGGTAATGAGCAGTTCTTC.

This clone was detected ten times or more. The chain is built from TRBV11-1 and TRBJ1-1, with D unclear. V lost 1 base to trimming and J lost 7 bases, with 7 bases between them. The CDR3 totals 12 residues. The V gene's germline CDR1 is SGHAT and CDR2 FQDESV (reference sequence). Here the CDR3 reads CASSLGSVEAFF. The DNA for the CDR3 is TGTGCCAGCAGCTTAGGCAGCGTTGAAGCTTTCTTT.

This clone showed up just a few times. The gene calls are TRBV19 and TRBJ2-7; the D call may be TRBD1 or TRBD2 (5 bases each). The CDR3 has 14 amino acids. Germline V gene sequence: CDR1 LNHDA, CDR2 SQIVND (reference sequence). Trimming stripped 4 bases from V and 6 bases from J, with 16 bases between. DNA of the CDR3: TGTGCCAGTAGTACCCCGGGACCCCGGACCGAGCAGTACTTC. Protein sequence: CASSTPGPRTEQYF.

This clone was counted many times. The rearrangement uses TRBV12-3 or TRBV12-4 and TRBJ2-2; 12 nucleotides match TRBD2. Trimming removed 5 bases from V and 7 bases from J; junction bases left unmatched: 8. The CDR3 length is 16 residues. In DNA form, the CDR3 reads TGTGCCAGCAGTACACGACTAGCGGGAGCGGACGGGGAGCTGTTTTTT. Protein: CASSTRLAGADGELFF.

In its sample, this clone ranks as medium-sized. The V gene is TRBV9, the J gene TRBJ1-4; D is perhaps TRBD1 (5 bases). CDR1 is SGDLS, CDR2 YYNGEE, per germline. This CDR3 region has 16 residues. Between the trimmed V and J ends, which lost 2 bases and 4 bases, there was a span of 15 bases. CDR3 coding DNA: TGTGCCAGCAGCGTCGGGGCCGGGTGGGGTAATGAAAAACTGTTTTTT. Its translation is CASSVGAGWGNEKLFF. Full variable domain (missing parts from reference TRBV9 and TRBJ1-4): DSGVTQTPKHLITATGQRVTLRCSPRSGDLSVYWYQQSLDQGLQFLIQYYNGEERAKGNILERFSAQQFPDLHSELNLSSLELGDSALYFCASSVGAGWGNEKLFFGSGTQLSVL.

The table lists this clone with many counts. This chain links TRBV29-1 with TRBJ2-1; 11 nucleotides agree with TRBD2. The CDR3 runs 12 residues. The ends lost 6 bases at V and 6 bases at J; junction bases unmatched: 1. Germline CDR1 SQVTM, CDR2 ANQGSEA. The DNA for the CDR3 is TGCAGCGTCGGGACTAGCGGCAATGAGCAGTTCTTC. Protein: CSVGTSGNEQFF.

By proportion, this clone is medium-sized. The genes are TRBV11-2 and TRBJ2-5, with D unclear. The CDR3 has 15 residues. From germline, CDR1 is SGHAT and CDR2 FQNNGV. Trimming stripped 2 bases from V and 0 bases from J, with 10 bases between. The CDR3 DNA sequence: TGTGCCAGCAGCTTAATATCCTGGTACCAAGAGACCCAGTACTTC. It translates to CASSLISWYQETQYF.

This clone turned up a few times. The chain couples TRBV2 to TRBJ1-2; TRBD1 matches at 7 bases. Germline V gene data show CDR1 as SNHLY and CDR2 as FYNNEI. CDR3 size: 14 residues. The V gene end was trimmed by 6 bases and the J gene end by 2 bases; junction bases not matched to a gene: 6. The CDR3 DNA is TGTGCCAGCAGAGCCGGACAGGAGAACTATGGCTACACCTTC. Amino acids: CASRAGQENYGYTF.

The count of this clone is one. The chain recombines TRBV20-1 with TRBJ2-5, with 11 bases lining up with TRBD1. The germline V gene encodes CDR1 DFQATT and CDR2 SNEGSKA (reference sequence). V lost 3 bases and J lost 6; bases outside the gene matches: 9. CDR3 length equals 15 residues. CDR3 in amino acids: CSASNRDRGTKTQYF. The CDR3 bases are TGCAGTGCTAGTAACCGGGACAGGGGGACAAAGACCCAGTACTTC.

J is TRBJ1-5 and V is TRBV4-2; no firm D call. Germline V gives CDR1 LGHNA, CDR2 YNFKEQ. Trimming took off 1 base at V and 7 bases at J, with 20 bases between the two ends. The CDR3 runs 17 residues. This chain's CDR3 is CASSQAGSGRGGQPQHF. CDR3 DNA: TGTGCCAGCAGCCAAGCGGGCAGTGGCCGGGGAGGACAGCCCCAGCATTTT.

This clone showed up many times. V usage is TRBV6-1 and J usage is TRBJ2-1, with 8 bases fitting TRBD1. The V segment lost 6 bases and the J segment 3 bases; nucleotides outside the gene matches: 7. CDR3 length equals 15 residues. Germline values: CDR1 MNHNS, CDR2 SASEGT. CDR3 in DNA: TGTGCCAGCAGGACCTTCGACAGGGGCTACAATGAGCAGTTCTTC. Its protein is CASRTFDRGYNEQFF.

This clone was found many times. V usage is TRBV6-2 or TRBV6-3 and J usage is TRBJ2-1; TRBD2 matches 12 bases. Per germline, CDR1 MNHEY and CDR2 SVGEGT. There are 16 residues in the CDR3. Trimming took 2 bases from V and 4 from J; bases not matched to a gene: 3. CDR3 sequence (DNA): TGTGCCAGCAGTTACGGTCTAGCGGGGGGGTACAATGAGCAGTTCTTC. This translates into CASSYGLAGGYNEQFF.

The rearrangement joins TRBV7-6 to TRBJ2-5, with unresolved D. Germline V gene data show CDR1 as SGHVS and CDR2 as FNYEAQ. V was clipped by 3 bases and J by 5 bases, with 4 bases between them. The CDR3 has 11 amino acids. The CDR3 spells CASSFGETQYF. CDR3 coding DNA: TGTGCCAGCAGCTTTGGCGAGACCCAGTACTTC.

This clone was detected many times. The chain has TRBV18 and TRBJ2-5; 10 nucleotides align to TRBD2. Germline V gene sequence: CDR1 KGHSH, CDR2 LQKENI. The ends lost 6 bases at V and 3 bases at J; junction bases unmatched: 4. The CDR3 loop spans 14 amino acids. Written as DNA, the CDR3 is TGTGCCAGCTCCAGGACTAGCGGAGAAGAGACCCAGTACTTC. Its protein is CASSRTSGEETQYF.

The V and J genes are TRBV4-3 and TRBJ2-1; no firm D call. The CDR3 extends over 13 amino acids. V dropped 4 bases and J dropped 8 bases, with 12 bases sitting between them. From germline, CDR1 is LGHNA and CDR2 YSLEER. The CDR3 region has the DNA TGCGCCAGCAGCCCTCCGGGCGTGGATGAGCAGTTCTTC. Residues: CASSPPGVDEQFF.

This clone was detected ten times or more. The chain uses TRBV9 and TRBJ2-5; unclear D gene. Germline V CDR1 and CDR2: SGDLS, YYNGEE. Trimming took off 0 bases at V and 2 bases at J, with 8 bases between the two ends. This CDR3 has 14 residues. CDR3 residues: CASSVDGEQETQYF. CDR3 coding DNA: TGTGCCAGCAGCGTAGATGGGGAACAAGAGACCCAGTACTTC.